Listed below are T cell receptor beta chains from one sample, sequenced in a study of blood T cell repertoires in COVID-19. Measured with immunoSEQ multiplex PCR; TCRdb has only the in-frame clones, and not every one. The sample holds approximately 250,000 clones; about 86% are singletons and the top ten take around 13%. The sample comprised peripheral blood. These receptors all come from a woman in her 70s with COVID-19, enrolled during active disease. The CDR3 runs from the conserved cysteine through the conserved F or W. The D gene is left open where the match is weak. The listing skips clone size in some rows; elsewhere it reads once, few, many or a size class.

TRBV2	TRBJ2-3	.	TRBD1	CASSEDRAQYF	TGTGCCAGCAGTGAGGACAGGGCGCAGTATTTT
TRBV7-2	TRBJ1-1	.	.	CASSYRNTEAFF	TGTGCCAGCAGCTACAGAAACACTGAAGCTTTCTTT
TRBV3-1/TRBV3-2	TRBJ2-2	.	.	CASSEQANTGELFF	TGTGCCAGCAGCGAACAGGCGAACACCGGGGAGCTGTTTTTT
TRBV1	TRBJ2-1	many	.	CTSSPGLAGVNEQFF	TGCACCAGCAGCCCGGGACTAGCGGGTGTCAATGAGCAGTTCTTC
TRBV4-1	TRBJ2-5	.	.	CASSQDHGTLQETQYF	TGCGCCAGCAGCCAAGATCACGGGACTCTCCAAGAGACCCAGTACTTC
TRBV6-5	TRBJ1-1	.	TRBD1	CASSYSGTGKALF	TGTGCCAGCAGTTACTCCGGGACAGGGAAGGCCCTATTT
TRBV5-6	TRBJ1-2	.	TRBD1	CASSFGTGPGGGYTF	TGTGCCAGCAGCTTTGGGACAGGCCCTGGAGGTGGCTACACCTTC
TRBV7-2	TRBJ2-5	.	TRBD1	CASSLAQGQGETQYF	TGTGCCAGCAGCTTAGCGCAGGGACAGGGAGAGACCCAGTACTTC
TRBV10-3	TRBJ2-5	.	TRBD1	CAISDWTGGGETQYF	TGTGCCATCAGTGACTGGACAGGGGGAGGAGAGACCCAGTACTTC
TRBV14	TRBJ1-1	.	.	CASSRQYSEAFF	TGTGCCAGCAGTCGACAGTATTCTGAAGCTTTCTTT
TRBV5-1	TRBJ2-7	once	.	CASSGGQTYEQYF	TGCGCCAGCAGCGGCGGACAGACCTACGAGCAGTACTTC
TRBV7-2	TRBJ2-2	.	TRBD2	CASNKLAGGLTGELFF	TGTGCCAGCAACAAACTAGCGGGGGGCTTGACCGGGGAGCTGTTTTTT
TRBV5-1	TRBJ2-7	few	.	CASSLDRYEQYF	TGCGCCAGCAGCCTTGACAGGTACGAGCAGTACTTC
TRBV2	TRBJ1-5	.	.	CASSPEGDQPQHF	TGTGCCAGCAGCCCTGAGGGGGATCAGCCCCAGCATTTT
TRBV6-5	TRBJ2-1	.	.	CASSYSSGHEQFF	TGTGCCAGCAGTTACTCGAGTGGACACGAGCAGTTCTTC
TRBV23-1	TRBJ1-2	.	TRBD1	CASSQSDRPGNYTF	TGCGCCAGCAGTCAATCGGACAGGCCGGGGAACTACACCTTC
TRBV2	TRBJ1-5	.	TRBD1	CASSWTGGSQPQHF	TGTGCCAGCAGTTGGACAGGGGGCAGTCAGCCCCAGCATTTT
TRBV9	TRBJ2-3	once	TRBD2	CASSVGGTILDTQYF	TGTGCCAGCAGCGTAGGGGGGACTATTCTCGATACGCAGTATTTT